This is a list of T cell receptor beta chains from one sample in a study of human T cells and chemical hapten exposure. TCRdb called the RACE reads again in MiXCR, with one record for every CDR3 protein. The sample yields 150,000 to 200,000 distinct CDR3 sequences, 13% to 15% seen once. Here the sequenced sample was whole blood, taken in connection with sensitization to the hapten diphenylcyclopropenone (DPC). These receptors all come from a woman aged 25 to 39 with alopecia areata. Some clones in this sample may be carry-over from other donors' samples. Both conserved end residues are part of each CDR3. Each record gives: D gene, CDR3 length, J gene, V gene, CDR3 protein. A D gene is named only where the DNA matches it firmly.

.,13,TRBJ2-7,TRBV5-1,CASSLGTRHEQYF
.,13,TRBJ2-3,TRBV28,CASSFRNPDTQYF
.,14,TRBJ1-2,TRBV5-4,CASSHQSSATSYTF
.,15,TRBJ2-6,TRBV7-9,CASSLGAAWANVLTF
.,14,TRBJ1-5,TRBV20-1,CSARRGGSNQPQHF
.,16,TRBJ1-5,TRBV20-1,CSARGESGTFNQPQHF
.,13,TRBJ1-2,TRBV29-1,CSVQDGKSYGYTF
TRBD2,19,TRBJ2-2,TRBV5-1,CASSLWTSGGAANTGELFF
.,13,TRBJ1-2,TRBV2,CASSVDSNYGYTF
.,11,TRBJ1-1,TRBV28,CASTGAVEAFF
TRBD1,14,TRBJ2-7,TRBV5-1,CASSYQGDSYEQYF
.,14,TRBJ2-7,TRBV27,CASSGGRDPIEQYF
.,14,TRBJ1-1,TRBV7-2,CASSLGLMNTEAFF
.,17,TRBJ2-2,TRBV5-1,CASSLAPGKGGTGELFF
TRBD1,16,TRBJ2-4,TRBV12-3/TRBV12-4,CASTPDRGRSKNIQYF
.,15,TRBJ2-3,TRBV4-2,CASSLEVGGTDTQYF
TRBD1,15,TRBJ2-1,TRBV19,CASSRFETGTNEQFF
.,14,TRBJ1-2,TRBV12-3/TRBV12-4,CASTPQGINYGYTF
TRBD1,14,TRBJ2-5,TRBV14,CASSPRTGKETQYF
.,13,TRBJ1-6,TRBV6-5,CASSYVENSPLHF
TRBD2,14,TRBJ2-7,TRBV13,CASSSGTRGYEQYF
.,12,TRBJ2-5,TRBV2,CASSEERETQYF
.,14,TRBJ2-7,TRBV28,CASSLKGLSYEQYF
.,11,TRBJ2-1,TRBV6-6,CASGGGPEQFF